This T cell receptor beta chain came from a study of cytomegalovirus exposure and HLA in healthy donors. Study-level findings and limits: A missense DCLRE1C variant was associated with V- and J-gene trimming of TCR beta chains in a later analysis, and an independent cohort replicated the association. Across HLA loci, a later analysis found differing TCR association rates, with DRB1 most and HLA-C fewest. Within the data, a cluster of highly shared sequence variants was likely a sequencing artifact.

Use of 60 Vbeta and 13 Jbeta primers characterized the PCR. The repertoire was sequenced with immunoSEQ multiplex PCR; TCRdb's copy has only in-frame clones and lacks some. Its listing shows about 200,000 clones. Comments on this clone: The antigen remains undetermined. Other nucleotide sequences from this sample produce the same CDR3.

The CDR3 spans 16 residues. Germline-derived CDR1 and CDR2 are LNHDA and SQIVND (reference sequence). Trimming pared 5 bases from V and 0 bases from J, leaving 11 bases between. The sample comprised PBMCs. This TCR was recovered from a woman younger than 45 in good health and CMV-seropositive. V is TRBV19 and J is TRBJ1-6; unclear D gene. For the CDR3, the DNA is TGTGCCAGTAGTGGCAATCCTAGCTCCTATAATTCACCCCTCCACTTT. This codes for CASSGNPSSYNSPLHF.